This T cell receptor (beta chain) was documented in a study of glioma-infiltrating T cells after dendritic cell vaccination. In the study overall: Treatment, given 2003 to 2012, was autologous tumor lysate-pulsed dendritic cell vaccination.

As for time point: after dendritic cell vaccination, including at tumor progression/relapse. Selection required adequate fresh-frozen tumor tissue plus more than two years' survival data. No glioblastoma patient carried an isocitrate dehydrogenase mutation. The PCR used 60 V beta and 13 J beta primers. TCRdb's copy holds only in-frame clones and misses some; the assay was immunoSEQ multiplex PCR. This table has 70,000 to 95,000 clones, roughly 84% appearing once. J lost 9 bases, V lost 5 bases, and 21 bases had no gene match. CDR3 size: 18 residues. CDR1 LNHDA and CDR2 SQIVND come from the germline V gene (reference sequence).

The V gene is TRBV19, the J gene TRBJ1-3, with 8 positions matching TRBD1. This sequence was found in a human donor with glioblastoma. This specimen consisted of blood, obtained after dendritic cell vaccination. The CDR3 sequence is CASSSTGATRPLFVTIYF. CDR3 sequence (DNA): TGTGCCAGTAGTTCGACAGGGGCCACGAGGCCGCTTTTTGTCACCATATATTTT. Drawing the rest from reference TRBV19 and TRBJ1-3, the complete variable domain is DGGITQSPKYLFRKEGQNVTLSCEQNLNHDAMYWYRQDPGQGLRLIYYSQIVNDFQKGDIAEGYSVSREKKESFPLTVTSAQKNPTAFYLCASSSTGATRPLFVTIYFGEGSWLTVV.